A selection of T cell receptor beta chains follows, all from one sample in a study of T cell changes during pregnancy in multiple sclerosis. The table came from immunoSEQ multiplex PCR; TCRdb's copy has only in-frame clones and leaves some out. The sample consists of more than 55,000 clones, around 94% of them appearing once. The input for sequencing was CD8+ T cells from peripheral blood mononuclear cells, taken in the third trimester of pregnancy. The receptors derive from a female donor with multiple sclerosis, enrolled in a pregnancy study. CDR3s include the opening cysteine and the closing phenylalanine or tryptophan. D genes are given only for firm matches. The size of a clone is reported for some rows only, either as once, few or many, or as a class for expanded clones.

d_call	v_call	clone_size	j_call	cdr3_aa	cdr3_nt
NA	TRBV18	NA	TRBJ1-2	CASSPYRDIIDGYTF	TGTGCCAGCTCACCATACCGGGACATAATCGACGGCTACACCTTC
NA	TRBV20-1	NA	TRBJ1-1	CSARRSTEAFF	TGCAGTGCTAGGAGGAGCACTGAAGCTTTCTTT
NA	TRBV28	NA	TRBJ1-1	CASSSVNTEAFF	TGTGCCAGCAGTTCCGTGAACACTGAAGCTTTCTTT
NA	TRBV4-1	NA	TRBJ2-7	CASSQTDSGSYEQYF	TGCGCCAGCAGCCAAACCGATAGCGGATCCTACGAGCAGTACTTC
TRBD2	TRBV4-1	NA	TRBJ2-1	CASAIAGANYNEQFF	TGCGCCAGCGCAATAGCGGGAGCTAACTACAATGAGCAGTTCTTC
NA	TRBV27	NA	TRBJ2-7	CASSPQPWMSDEQYF	TGTGCCAGCAGTCCCCAACCATGGATGAGCGACGAGCAGTACTTC
TRBD1	TRBV5-1	NA	TRBJ1-2	CASSLQGSNYGYTF	TGCGCCAGCAGTTTACAGGGGTCCAACTATGGCTACACCTTC
NA	TRBV5-1	once	TRBJ2-3	CASSLGVTITDTQYF	TGCGCCAGCAGCTTGGGGGTGACTATCACAGATACGCAGTATTTT
NA	TRBV18	NA	TRBJ2-1	CASSPYRGANGDEQFF	TGTGCCAGCTCACCCTATCGTGGCGCGAACGGGGATGAGCAGTTCTTC
TRBD1	TRBV2	NA	TRBJ1-2	CASLTTGGGYGYTF	TGTGCCAGTCTGACGACAGGGGGCGGCTATGGCTACACCTTC
TRBD2	TRBV7-9	once	TRBJ2-3	CASSTRTSGSVTQYF	TGTGCCAGCAGCACCCGGACTAGCGGGAGTGTCACGCAGTATTTT
NA	TRBV5-1	NA	TRBJ2-3	CASSFMDTQYF	TGCGCCAGCAGCTTTATGGATACGCAGTATTTT
NA	TRBV5-6	NA	TRBJ1-1	CASSSSPGAEAFF	TGTGCCAGCAGCTCTTCCCCAGGGGCTGAAGCTTTCTTT
TRBD2	TRBV19	NA	TRBJ2-7	CASSRDSGTSPYEQYF	TGTGCCAGTAGTAGGGATAGCGGGACCTCACCCTACGAGCAGTACTTC
TRBD1	TRBV2	NA	TRBJ1-2	CASSEGQGLPGYTF	TGTGCCAGCTCGGAGGGACAGGGGCTGCCTGGCTACACCTTC
NA	TRBV7-3	NA	TRBJ2-3	CASSFTGIETDTQYF	TGTGCCAGCAGCTTTACAGGGATTGAAACAGATACGCAGTATTTT
TRBD1	TRBV5-4	NA	TRBJ2-7	CASSIKDRGYEQYF	TGTGCCAGCAGCATTAAAGACAGGGGCTACGAGCAGTACTTC
NA	TRBV5-4	NA	TRBJ2-4	CASSLGEKNIQYF	TGTGCCAGCAGCTTGGGAGAGAAAAACATTCAGTACTTC
TRBD2	TRBV28	NA	TRBJ2-7	CASSHPERGVGEQYF	TGTGCCAGCAGCCACCCCGAGCGGGGGGTGGGTGAGCAGTACTTC
TRBD2	TRBV2	NA	TRBJ2-3	CASRDGLAITDTQYF	TGTGCCAGCAGGGACGGACTAGCGATAACAGATACGCAGTATTTT
NA	TRBV7-9	NA	TRBJ1-2	CASSLVSYGYTF	TGTGCCAGCAGCTTAGTCAGCTATGGCTACACCTTC
NA	TRBV4-1	NA	TRBJ1-1	CASSQDSTSLAEAFF	TGCGCCAGCAGCCAAGATTCGACCAGCCTAGCTGAAGCTTTCTTT
TRBD1	TRBV19	NA	TRBJ2-1	CASSSRQGTYNEQFF	TGTGCCAGTAGTTCTCGACAGGGGACCTACAATGAGCAGTTCTTC
NA	TRBV7-3	NA	TRBJ1-2	CASSQGPGYGYTF	TGTGCCAGCAGCCAGGGGCCAGGTTATGGCTACACCTTC
TRBD1	TRBV11-2	NA	TRBJ1-5	CASSWGTGGNQPQHF	TGTGCCAGCAGCTGGGGGACAGGGGGCAATCAGCCCCAGCATTTT
NA	TRBV4-1	NA	TRBJ2-1	CASSRGNEQFF	TGCGCCAGCAGCCGAGGGAATGAGCAGTTCTTC